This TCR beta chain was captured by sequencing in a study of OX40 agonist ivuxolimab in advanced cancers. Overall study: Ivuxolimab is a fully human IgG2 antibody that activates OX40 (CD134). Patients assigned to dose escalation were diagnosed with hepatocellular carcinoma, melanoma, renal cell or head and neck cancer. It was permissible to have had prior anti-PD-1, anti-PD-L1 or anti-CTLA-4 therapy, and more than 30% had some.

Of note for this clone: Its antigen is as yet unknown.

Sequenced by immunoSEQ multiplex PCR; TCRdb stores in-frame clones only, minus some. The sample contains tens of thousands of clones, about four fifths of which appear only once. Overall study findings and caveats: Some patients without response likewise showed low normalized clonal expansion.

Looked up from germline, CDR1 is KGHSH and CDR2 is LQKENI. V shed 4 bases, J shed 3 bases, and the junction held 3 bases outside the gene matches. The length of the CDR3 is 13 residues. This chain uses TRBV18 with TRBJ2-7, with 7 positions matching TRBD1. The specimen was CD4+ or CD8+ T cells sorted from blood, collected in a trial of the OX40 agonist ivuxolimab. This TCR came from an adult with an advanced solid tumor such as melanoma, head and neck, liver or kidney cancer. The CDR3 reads CASSLWTGYEQYF. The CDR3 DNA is TGTGCCAGCTCACTCTGGACAGGCTACGAGCAGTACTTC.